The T cell receptor beta chain under discussion was sequenced for a study of blood T cell repertoires in COVID-19. Study background: T cells, B-cell-depleted T cells, or PBMCs provided the cDNA or gDNA that served as material.

Clones were sequenced by immunoSEQ multiplex PCR, and TCRdb holds only the in-frame ones, with some missing. The sample contains about 270,000 clones, approximately 90% of which appear only once. Individuals drawn from some 25 US areas were about 18 to 100 years old. The CDR3 is made up of 15 amino acids. The germline CDR1 and CDR2 sequences are MNHEY and SVGAGI. Trimming cost V 6 bases and J 12 bases; bases outside gene matches: 16. This TCR derives from a woman younger than 30 who had recovered from COVID-19. The V gene is TRBV6-5, the J gene TRBJ2-1; 8 bases are shared with TRBD2. The sequenced sample was PBMCs or T cells enriched from blood (not recorded which). Here the CDR3 DNA reads TGTGCCAGCAGAATTAGCGGGGTACCAATGAGCGGGCAGTTCTTC. Protein: CASRISGVPMSGQFF.